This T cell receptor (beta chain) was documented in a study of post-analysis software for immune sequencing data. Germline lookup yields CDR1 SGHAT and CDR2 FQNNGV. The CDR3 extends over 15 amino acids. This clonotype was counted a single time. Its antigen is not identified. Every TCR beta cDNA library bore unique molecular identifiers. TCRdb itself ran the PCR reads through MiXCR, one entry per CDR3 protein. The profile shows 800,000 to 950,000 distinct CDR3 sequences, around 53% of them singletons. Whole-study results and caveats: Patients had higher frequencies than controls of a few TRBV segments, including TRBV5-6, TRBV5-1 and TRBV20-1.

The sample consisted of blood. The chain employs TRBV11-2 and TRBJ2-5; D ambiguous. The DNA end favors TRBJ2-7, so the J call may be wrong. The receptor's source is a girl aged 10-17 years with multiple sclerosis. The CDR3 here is CASSFSPEPNYEQYF. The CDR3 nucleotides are TGTGCCAGCAGCTTTTCGCCCGAGCCTAATTACGAGCAGTACTTC.